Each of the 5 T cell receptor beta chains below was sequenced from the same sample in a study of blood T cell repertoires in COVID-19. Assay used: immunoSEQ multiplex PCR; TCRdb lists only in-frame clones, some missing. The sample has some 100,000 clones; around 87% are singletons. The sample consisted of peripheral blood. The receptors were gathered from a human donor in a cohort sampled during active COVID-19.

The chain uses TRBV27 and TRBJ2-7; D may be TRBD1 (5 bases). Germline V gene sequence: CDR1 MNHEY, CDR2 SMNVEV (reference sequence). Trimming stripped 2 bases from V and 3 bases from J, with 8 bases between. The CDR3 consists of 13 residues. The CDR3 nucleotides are TGTGCCAGCAGTTTAGGCAGGGACTACGAGCAGTACTTC. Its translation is CASSLGRDYEQYF.

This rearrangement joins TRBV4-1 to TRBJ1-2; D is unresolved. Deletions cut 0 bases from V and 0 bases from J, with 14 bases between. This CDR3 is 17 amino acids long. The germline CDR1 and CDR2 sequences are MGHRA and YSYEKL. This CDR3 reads CASSQEMSGDPNYGYTF. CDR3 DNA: TGCGCCAGCAGCCAAGAAATGTCGGGAGATCCTAACTATGGCTACACCTTC.

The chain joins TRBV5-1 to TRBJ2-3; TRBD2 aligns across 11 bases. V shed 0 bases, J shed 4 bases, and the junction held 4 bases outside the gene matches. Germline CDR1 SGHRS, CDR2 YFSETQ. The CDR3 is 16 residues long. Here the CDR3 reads CASSLATSGGADTQYF. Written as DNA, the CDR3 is TGCGCCAGCAGCTTGGCTACTAGCGGGGGCGCAGATACGCAGTATTTT. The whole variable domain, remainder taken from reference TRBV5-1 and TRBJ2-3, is KAGVTQTPRYLIKTRGQQVTLSCSPISGHRSVSWYQQTPGQGLQFLFEYFSETQRNKGNFPGRFSGRQFSNSRSEMNVSTLELGDSALYLCASSLATSGGADTQYFGPGTRLTVL.

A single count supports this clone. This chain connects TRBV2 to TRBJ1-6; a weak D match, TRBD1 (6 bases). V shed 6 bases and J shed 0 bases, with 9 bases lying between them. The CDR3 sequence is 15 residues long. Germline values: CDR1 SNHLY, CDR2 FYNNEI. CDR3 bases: TGTGCCAGCAGCCCAGGGGACTCCTATAATTCACCCCTCCACTTT. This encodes CASSPGDSYNSPLHF.

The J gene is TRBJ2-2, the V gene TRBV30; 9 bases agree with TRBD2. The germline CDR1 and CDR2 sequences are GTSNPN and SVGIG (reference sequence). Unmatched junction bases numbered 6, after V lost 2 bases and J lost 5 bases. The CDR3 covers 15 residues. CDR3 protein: CAWSILAGRTGELFF. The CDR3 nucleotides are TGTGCCTGGAGTATCCTAGCGGGGCGGACCGGGGAGCTGTTTTTT.